The entry below describes one T cell receptor (beta chain). Its antigen is still unknown. CDR1 and CDR2 (germline): MDHEN, SYDVKM. CDR3 length: 14 residues. V was cut by 6 bases and J by 0 bases, with 12 bases left in between. This sample was taken from a study of cytomegalovirus exposure and HLA in healthy donors. Across the study: The 120 or so validation repertoires used a platform that matched the one used for the 500 to 700 first-cohort repertoires, as a later analysis reported.

General study findings and limits: The investigators catalogued 164 TCR beta chains as cytomegalovirus-associated.

Method: immunoSEQ multiplex PCR; TCRdb's copy keeps in-frame clones and lacks some. This sample carries more than 95,000 clones, about 87% of them seen once, and the ten largest clones take 1.5% to 2%. Sequencing used PBMCs. V usage is TRBV28 and J usage is TRBJ2-7, with a tentative D call TRBD1 (6 bases). The source of this sequence is a man in his late teens or twenties in good health and CMV-seronegative. The CDR3 sequence is CASRPGQSSYEQYF. The CDR3 DNA reads as TGTGCCAGCAGACCTGGACAGAGCTCCTACGAGCAGTACTTC.